This TCR beta chain was retrieved from a study of T cell clones after liver transplantation. Study-level background: Third-party-reactive TCRbeta sequences from pre-transplant mixed lymphocyte reactions served as antigen-independent comparators.

Comments on this clone: The antigen remains undetermined.

There are 15 residues in the CDR3. Looked up from germline, CDR1 is SGHAT and CDR2 is FQNNGV. V was clipped by 1 base and J by 4 bases; unmatched bases: 2. The repertoire was sequenced with immunoSEQ multiplex PCR; TCRdb's copy has only in-frame clones and lacks some. This table holds thousands of clones, 30% to 35% found once. The study's findings and limits: These preliminary findings come from unstandardized post-transplant sampling times. Donor-reactive sequences fell more than third party-reactive ones, suggesting partial deletion. In two subjects, few donor cells limited the measurable donor-reactive repertoire.

Sequencing of dividing CFSE-low cells from the MLR defined alloreactive TCRbeta sequences. The sequenced sample consisted of CD4+ T cells from cultured PBMCs. The V and J genes are TRBV11-2 and TRBJ2-1; TRBD1 aligns across 9 bases. This TCR came from a human patient who received a liver transplant. Some T cells may be the graft donor's. CDR3 bases: TGTGCCAGCAGCTTAGGACAGGGGGGGTACAATGAGCAGTTCTTC. It encodes CASSLGQGGYNEQFF.